The 20 T cell receptor beta chains given below trace back to one sample, sequenced in a study of technical replicates of blood from several donors. The assay was immunoSEQ multiplex PCR, and TCRdb's table has in-frame clones only and misses some. The sample carries 65,000 to 95,000 clones, around 97% recorded once. Sequencing was carried out using T cells isolated from PBMCs. These receptors all stem from a human donor in good health.

V is TRBV21-1 and J is TRBJ1-1. TRBV21-1 is tagged as a pseudogene. CDR3 length equals 14 residues. DNA of the CDR3: TGTGCCAGCAGCAAAGGACGGAGGAACACTGAAGCTTTCTTT. This gives the protein CASSKGRRNTEAFF.

The rearrangement uses TRBV7-9 and TRBJ2-5; TRBD2 aligns across 8 bases. The CDR3 consists of 14 residues. In germline, CDR1 is SEHNR, CDR2 FQNEAQ (reference sequence). The V gene end was trimmed by 6 bases and the J gene end by 5 bases; junction bases not matched to a gene: 8. The CDR3 loop reads CASSQAGASETQYF. The CDR3 DNA reads as TGTGCCAGCAGTCAAGCGGGGGCTTCGGAGACCCAGTACTTC. The whole variable domain, filled in from reference TRBV7-9 and TRBJ2-5, reads DTGVSQNPRHKITKRGQNVTFRCDPISEHNRLYWYRQTLGQGPEFLTYFQNEAQLEKSRLLSDRFSAERPKGSFSTLEIQRTEQGDSAMYLCASSQAGASETQYFGPGTRLLVL.

The chain uses TRBV29-1 and TRBJ1-2, with 10 bases that match TRBD1. Per germline, CDR1 SQVTM and CDR2 ANQGSEA. V shed 6 bases and J 2 bases; nucleotides not matched to a gene: 6. The CDR3 covers 14 residues. This CDR3 is CSVDRTGGNYGYTF. As DNA, the CDR3 is TGCAGCGTGGATCGGACAGGGGGGAACTATGGCTACACCTTC. The full variable domain, rest sourced from reference TRBV29-1 and TRBJ1-2, is SAVISQKPSRDICQRGTSLTIQCQVDSQVTMMFWYRQQPGQSLTLIATANQGSEATYESGFVIDKFPISRPNLTFSTLTVSNMSPEDSSIYLCSVDRTGGNYGYTFGSGTRLTVV.

The chain joins TRBV12-2 to TRBJ2-7; the table's TRBD1 call for D was not verified on the DNA. TRBV12-2 is flagged as a pseudogene. The CDR3 has 13 residues. The CDR3 DNA follows: TGTGCAAGTCCCCAAAAGGGGGCCTACGAGCAGTACTTC. It translates to CASPQKGAYEQYF.

The rearrangement uses TRBV9 and TRBJ1-2, with 8 bases that match TRBD1. Trimming at V came to 3 bases and at J to 8 bases, leaving 6 bases not matched to a gene. Germline V lookup: CDR1 SGDLS, CDR2 YYNGEE. CDR3 length: 13 residues. CDR3 amino acids: CASSGRTGSGYTF. The CDR3 bases are TGTGCCAGCAGCGGGAGGACAGGGAGCGGCTACACCTTC. The complete variable domain, with remaining parts taken from reference TRBV9 and TRBJ1-2, reads DSGVTQTPKHLITATGQRVTLRCSPRSGDLSVYWYQQSLDQGLQFLIQYYNGEERAKGNILERFSAQQFPDLHSELNLSSLELGDSALYFCASSGRTGSGYTFGSGTRLTVV.

This clone appeared a single time. The V gene is TRBV7-9, the J gene TRBJ1-4; 7 bases are a match to TRBD1. The J segment lost 8 bases and the V segment lost 4 bases, leaving 16 bases of the junction unmatched. Germline-derived CDR1 and CDR2 are SEHNR and FQNEAQ (reference sequence). The CDR3 consists of 17 residues. The CDR3 DNA reads TGTGCCAGCAGCTCTAAACCCCCGGGACAGTCGTTGGAAAAACTGTTTTTT. Its protein is CASSSKPPGQSLEKLFF.

The rearrangement joins TRBV6-1 to TRBJ2-1; D gene ambiguous. V was shortened by 1 base and J by 0 bases, with 4 bases between the two germline ends. Germline loops: CDR1 MNHNS, CDR2 SASEGT. This CDR3 has 14 residues. The CDR3 bases are TGTGCCAGCAGTGAAGGTAGCTCCTACAATGAGCAGTTCTTC. Amino acid sequence: CASSEGSSYNEQFF.

V usage is TRBV6-6 and J usage is TRBJ1-2; D is uncertain. The CDR3 consists of 13 residues. The V gene's germline CDR1 is MNHNY and CDR2 SVGAGI (reference sequence). With 11 bases removed from V and 0 bases from J, the gap between germline ends came to 13 bases. CDR3 sequence: CAAADLSNYGYTF. The CDR3 coding sequence is TGTGCCGCAGCGGACCTTTCTAACTATGGCTACACCTTC.

The rearrangement links TRBV29-1 to TRBJ2-5; D may be TRBD1 (5 bases). V lost 0 bases and J lost 1, with 9 bases in between. CDR3 length: 14 residues. Germline V gene lookup returns CDR1 SQVTM and CDR2 ANQGSEA. The CDR3 DNA is TGCAGCGTTGAAGATATAGGGGCCCAAGAGACCCAGTACTTC. Translation: CSVEDIGAQETQYF.

The genes are TRBV27 and TRBJ1-4; D remains ambiguous. The V end lost 2 bases, the J end lost 0 bases, and 10 bases lay between the germline ends. CDR3 length: 16 residues. Germline lookup yields CDR1 MNHEY and CDR2 SMNVEV (reference sequence). The CDR3 DNA reads TGTGCCAGCAGTTTAAGCCCCGTGACAACTAATGAAAAACTGTTTTTT. Encoded protein: CASSLSPVTTNEKLFF.

The V and J genes are TRBV5-4 and TRBJ2-3, with 8 bases fitting TRBD2. CDR3 length: 16 residues. J lost 4 bases, V lost 5 bases, and 12 bases had no gene match. Germline V CDR1 and CDR2: SGHNT, YYREEE (reference sequence). The CDR3: CASRGSMTSVADTQYF. As DNA, the CDR3 is TGTGCCAGCAGGGGCTCTATGACTAGCGTAGCAGATACGCAGTATTTT.

The rearrangement uses TRBV18 and TRBJ2-2; 7 bases line up with TRBD2. J lost 1 base, V lost 0 bases, and 5 bases had no gene match. The CDR3 length is 17 residues. Germline V lookup: CDR1 KGHSH, CDR2 LQKENI. CDR3 residues: CASSPPGREQNTGELFF. CDR3 in DNA: TGTGCCAGCTCACCACCGGGGCGGGAGCAGAACACCGGGGAGCTGTTTTTT. The full variable domain, with the rest looked up from reference TRBV18 and TRBJ2-2, is NAGVMQNPRHLVRRRGQEARLRCSPMKGHSHVYWYRQLPEEGLKFMVYLQKENIIDESGMPKERFSAEFPKEGPSILRIQQVVRGDSAAYFCASSPPGREQNTGELFFGEGSRLTVL.

The gene calls are TRBV2 and TRBJ1-5; 7 nucleotides line up with TRBD1. CDR1 is SNHLY, CDR2 FYNNEI, per germline. The CDR3 has 14 amino acids. J gave up 6 bases and V 6 bases, and 8 bases lay outside the gene matches. CDR3 nucleotides: TGTGCCAGCAGAGAGACAGGGCTCGGTCAGCCCCAGCATTTT. Amino acids: CASRETGLGQPQHF.

The rearrangement uses TRBV9 and TRBJ2-5; tentative D call: TRBD1 (6 bases). Looked up from germline, CDR1 is SGDLS and CDR2 is YYNGEE. V dropped 0 bases and J dropped 2 bases, with 14 bases sitting between them. The CDR3 loop spans 16 amino acids. This CDR3 reads CASSVGIRDKQETQYF. The CDR3 nucleotides read TGTGCCAGCAGCGTAGGAATCCGGGACAAACAAGAGACCCAGTACTTC.

V is TRBV6-1 and J is TRBJ2-7, with TRBD2 identical over 13 bases. The CDR3 is 15 residues long. Germline lookup yields CDR1 MNHNS and CDR2 SASEGT. Germline trimming cut 8 bases from V and 4 bases from J; bases unmatched to any gene: 8. CDR3 sequence: CASCFGLAGVYEQYF. Written as DNA, the CDR3 is TGTGCCAGCTGTTTCGGACTAGCGGGAGTATACGAGCAGTACTTC.

This chain joins TRBV11-3 and TRBJ1-1; D gene unclear. The V gene lost 1 base and the J gene lost 3 bases, with 15 bases spanning the gap. The CDR3 is 16 residues long. Germline assignment: CDR1 SGHNT and CDR2 YENEEA. The CDR3 reads CASSLAYHRDDTEAFF. The DNA of the CDR3 is TGTGCCAGCAGCTTAGCGTATCACCGGGATGACACTGAAGCTTTCTTT.

This chain joins TRBV2 and TRBJ2-7, with a possible D match to TRBD1 (6 bases). The CDR3 extends over 14 amino acids. Trimming pared 6 bases from V and 1 base from J, leaving 13 bases between. Germline V gives CDR1 SNHLY, CDR2 FYNNEI. The CDR3 DNA is TGTGCCAGCAGGCAGGGGACGGATTCCTACGAGCAGTACTTC. Residues: CASRQGTDSYEQYF.

The genes are TRBV28 and TRBJ1-2; 10 nucleotides line up with TRBD1. The V segment lost 5 bases and the J segment 7 bases; nucleotides outside the gene matches: 7. The V gene's germline CDR1 is MDHEN and CDR2 SYDVKM. The CDR3 contains 14 residues. The CDR3 loop reads CASSPRTGGIGYTF. CDR3 nucleotide sequence: TGTGCCAGCAGTCCTCGGACAGGGGGTATTGGCTACACCTTC.

The chain uses TRBV11-2 and TRBJ1-2, with 8 bases aligning to TRBD1. The V and J ends lost 4 bases and 6 bases, in that order; junction bases with no gene match: 7. The CDR3 totals 14 residues. Germline V gives CDR1 SGHAT, CDR2 FQNNGV. CDR3 coding DNA: TGTGCCAGCAGCTACGCAGGGGGCGGTGATGGCTACACCTTC. Its protein product is CASSYAGGGDGYTF.

The chain has TRBV7-9 and TRBJ2-7; 12 nucleotides match TRBD1. V was clipped by 4 bases and J by 2 bases; unmatched bases: 3. Germline V CDR1 and CDR2: SEHNR, FQNEAQ (reference sequence). There are 15 residues in the CDR3. The CDR3 loop is CASSSGQGATYEQYF. The CDR3 DNA is TGTGCCAGCAGCTCGGGACAGGGGGCTACCTACGAGCAGTACTTC.